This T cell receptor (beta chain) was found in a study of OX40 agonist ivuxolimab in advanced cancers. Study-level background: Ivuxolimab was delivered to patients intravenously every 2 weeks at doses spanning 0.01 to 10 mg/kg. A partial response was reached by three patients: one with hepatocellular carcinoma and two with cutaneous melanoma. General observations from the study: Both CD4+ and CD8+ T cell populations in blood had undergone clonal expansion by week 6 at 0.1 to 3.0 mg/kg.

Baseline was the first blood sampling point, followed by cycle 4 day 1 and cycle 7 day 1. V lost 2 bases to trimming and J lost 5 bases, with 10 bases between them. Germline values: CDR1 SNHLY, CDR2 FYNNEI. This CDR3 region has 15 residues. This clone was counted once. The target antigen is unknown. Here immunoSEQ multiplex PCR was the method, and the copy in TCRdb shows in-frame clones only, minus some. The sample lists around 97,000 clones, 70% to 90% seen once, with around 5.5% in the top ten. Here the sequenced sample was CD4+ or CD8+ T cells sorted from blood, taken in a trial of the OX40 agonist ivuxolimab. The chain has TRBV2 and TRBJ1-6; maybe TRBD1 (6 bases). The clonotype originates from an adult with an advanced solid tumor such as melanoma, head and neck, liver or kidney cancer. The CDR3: CASSEQGHNNSPLHF. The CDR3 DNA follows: TGTGCCAGCAGTGAACAGGGGCACAATAATTCACCCCTCCACTTT.